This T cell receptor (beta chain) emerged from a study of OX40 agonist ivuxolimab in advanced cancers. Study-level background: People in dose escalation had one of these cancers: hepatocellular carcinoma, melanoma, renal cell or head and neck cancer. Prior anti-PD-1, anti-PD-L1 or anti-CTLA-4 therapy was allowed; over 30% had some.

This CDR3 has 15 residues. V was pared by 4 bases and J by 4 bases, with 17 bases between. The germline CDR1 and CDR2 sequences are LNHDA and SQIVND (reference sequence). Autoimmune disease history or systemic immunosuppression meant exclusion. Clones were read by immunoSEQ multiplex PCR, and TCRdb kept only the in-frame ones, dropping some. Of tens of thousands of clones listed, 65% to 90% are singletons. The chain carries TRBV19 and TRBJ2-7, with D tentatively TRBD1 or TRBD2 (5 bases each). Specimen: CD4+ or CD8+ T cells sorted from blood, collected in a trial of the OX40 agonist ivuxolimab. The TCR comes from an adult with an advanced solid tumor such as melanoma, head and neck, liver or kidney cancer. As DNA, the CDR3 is TGTGCCAGTAGTAAGTCGGGGCAGGGCTGGTACGAGCAGTACTTC. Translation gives CASSKSGQGWYEQYF.